This T cell receptor beta chain stems from a study of blood T cells in healthy people across ages. Findings and limits, study-wide: When set beside aged donors, long-lived donors presented more naive CD4+ cells and higher diversity.

The V end lost 4 bases, the J end lost 4 bases, and 11 bases lay between the germline ends. Germline V gene sequence: CDR1 WSHSY, CDR2 SAAADI. CDR3 length: 14 residues. Next came a second PCR, run for about 6 to 12 cycles, which used a sample-barcoded 5' primer along with a J-beta primer mix. From the 5' RACE reads, TCRdb called clonotypes with MiXCR, one entry per CDR3 protein. This table holds fewer than 900,000 distinct CDR3 sequences, around 36% found once. Comments on this clonotype: The target antigen is unknown.

Those donating, healthy Caucasian individuals from Russia, were aged roughly 6 to 100. Each sample gave at least 6 million isolated PBMCs. The chain employs TRBV10-2 and TRBJ2-4, with D perhaps matching TRBD1 or TRBD2 (5 bases each). Sequenced sample: blood. The origin of this receptor is a man between 18 and 29 years old in good health. The CDR3 region has the DNA TGCGCCAGCAGTGGATGGGGGATGAAAAACATTCAGTACTTC. Its protein product is CASSGWGMKNIQYF.